This T cell receptor (beta chain) originates from a study of blood T cell repertoires in COVID-19. From germline, CDR1 is MDHEN and CDR2 SYDVKM. The CDR3 is 15 amino acids. J lost 8 bases, V lost 7 bases, and 11 bases had no gene match. The protocol was immunoSEQ multiplex PCR, while the TCRdb copy is restricted to in-frame clones and leaves out a portion. The sample carries around 130,000 clones, 88% recorded once. This receptor was identified in a man between 65 and 85 years old with active COVID-19. Sequencing was done on a sample of peripheral blood. The genes are TRBV28 and TRBJ1-2; 12 bases agree with TRBD1. The CDR3 protein is CASKYPGQGAKGYTF. DNA for the CDR3: TGTGCCAGCAAATATCCGGGACAGGGGGCGAAAGGCTACACCTTC.